Below are 12 T cell receptor beta chains sequenced from a single sample in a study of control samples from healthy donors and cancer patients. Sequencing was performed with immunoSEQ multiplex PCR; in TCRdb, only in-frame clones are kept and a portion is missing. The data show fewer than 200,000 clones, roughly 95% seen once. The sample comprised blood. The receptors stem from a woman aged 25 to 39 in good health.

This clone was observed once. The chain has TRBV5-1 and TRBJ1-6; D unclear. Trimming removed 4 bases from V and 8 bases from J, with 13 bases in between. Germline V gives CDR1 SGHRS, CDR2 YFSETQ. CDR3 length equals 14 residues. CDR3 protein: CASSAPFGDSPLHF. In nucleotides, the CDR3 is TGCGCCAGCAGCGCGCCCTTTGGGGATTCACCCCTCCACTTT.

This chain uses TRBV7-9 with TRBJ1-6; 8 nucleotides match TRBD1. The CDR3 runs to 14 residues. The J segment lost 7 bases and the V segment lost 5 bases, leaving 4 bases of the junction unmatched. CDR1 SEHNR and CDR2 FQNEAQ come from the germline V gene (reference sequence). The CDR3 DNA reads as TGTGCCAGCAGCGGTCGACAGGGGAATTCACCCCTCCACTTT. Translation gives CASSGRQGNSPLHF.

The chain has TRBV7-2 and TRBJ2-3, with 8 nucleotides matching TRBD2. Germline V CDR1 and CDR2: SGHTA, FQGNSA. Germline trimming cut 4 bases from V and 2 bases from J; bases unmatched to any gene: 11. CDR3 length equals 17 residues. DNA for the CDR3: TGTGCCAGCAGCTCCCCTTACCGGGAGGGCGCCACAGATACGCAGTATTTT. This sequence encodes CASSSPYREGATDTQYF.

The V gene is TRBV5-6, the J gene TRBJ2-7, with 8 nucleotides matching TRBD1. The germline V gene has CDR1 SGHDT and CDR2 YYEEEE. The CDR3 has 14 residues. V dropped 4 bases and J dropped 3; count of bases not matched to a gene: 6. In DNA, the CDR3 is TGTGCCAGCAGCATTGGACAGGGTTTCTACGAGCAGTACTTC. As protein: CASSIGQGFYEQYF.

The chain links TRBV14 to TRBJ2-7; D gene uncertain. Trimming left V 6 bases short and J 0 bases short, with 9 bases between. This CDR3 is 13 amino acids long. The V gene's germline CDR1 is SGHDN and CDR2 FVKESK. Here the CDR3 DNA reads TGTGCCAGCAGGGAAGGAAACTCCTACGAGCAGTACTTC. Amino acids: CASREGNSYEQYF.

The chain carries TRBV6-6 and TRBJ2-2, with 8 bases lining up with TRBD1. Germline V CDR1 and CDR2: MNHNY, SVGAGI (reference sequence). The CDR3 is 16 amino acids. The trim removed 4 bases at V and 0 bases at J, leaving 4 bases unmatched. CDR3 sequence: CASSSTDRANTGELFF. DNA for the CDR3: TGTGCCAGCAGTTCCACGGACAGGGCGAACACCGGGGAGCTGTTTTTT.

This sequence joins TRBV11-3 and TRBJ2-2, with D tentatively TRBD1 (5 bases). Germline-derived CDR1 and CDR2 are SGHNT and YENEEA. Trimming pared 3 bases from V and 5 bases from J, leaving 7 bases between. The CDR3 is made up of 13 amino acids. CDR3 in amino acids: CASSFGATGELFF. The CDR3, as DNA: TGTGCCAGCAGCTTTGGGGCGACCGGGGAGCTGTTTTTT.

This rearrangement joins TRBV19 to TRBJ2-1, with a possible D match to TRBD1 (5 bases). Germline CDR1 reads LNHDA; CDR2 reads SQIVND (reference sequence). V lost 4 bases and J 5 bases, leaving 18 bases between the germline ends. The CDR3 totals 16 residues. CDR3 protein: CASSRQEGVTNNEQFF. Written as DNA, the CDR3 is TGTGCCAGTAGTAGGCAGGAAGGGGTAACAAACAATGAGCAGTTCTTC.

V and J are TRBV14 and TRBJ2-7, with D possibly matching TRBD2 (5 bases). V was pared by 5 bases and J by 5 bases, with 13 bases between. Germline V gene lookup returns CDR1 SGHDN and CDR2 FVKESK. The CDR3 spans 13 residues. The CDR3 region has the DNA TGTGCCAGCAGCAACGGGATTAGGGACGAGCAGTACTTC. Amino acids: CASSNGIRDEQYF. Full variable domain (outside the CDR3, taken from reference TRBV14 and TRBJ2-7): EAGVTQFPSHSVIEKGQTVTLRCDPISGHDNLYWYRRVMGKEIKFLLHFVKESKQDESGMPNNRFLAERTGGTYSTLKVQPAELEDSGVYFCASSNGIRDEQYFGPGTRLTVT.

The chain carries TRBV10-3 and TRBJ1-5, with unresolved D. Germline V gene data show CDR1 as ENHRY and CDR2 as SYGVKD. The CDR3 is 14 residues long. Trimming took off 2 bases at V and 0 bases at J, with 5 bases between the two ends. The CDR3 region has the DNA TGTGCCATCAGTGAGACCAGTAGCAATCAGCCCCAGCATTTT. Amino acids: CAISETSSNQPQHF.

This chain connects TRBV15 to TRBJ1-1, with 7 bases fitting TRBD1. Per germline, CDR1 LNHNV and CDR2 YYDKDF (reference sequence). V lost 2 bases to trimming and J lost 1 base; unmatched junction nucleotides: 4. The CDR3 has 15 residues. CDR3 protein: CATSRIHRGNTEAFF. CDR3 in DNA: TGTGCCACCAGCAGAATCCACAGGGGGAACACTGAAGCTTTCTTT.

This chain's CDR3 is CASSSGGGREKLFF. The CDR3 region has the DNA TGTGCCAGCAGTTCCGGGGGGGGACGAGAAAAACTGTTTTTT. This chain joins TRBV28 and TRBJ1-4; possibly TRBD1 for D (5 bases). Germline assignment: CDR1 MDHEN and CDR2 SYDVKM. The CDR3 runs to 14 residues. The ends were cut back, 4 bases at V and 8 bases at J, with 14 bases in the middle. Full variable domain (outside the CDR3, taken from reference TRBV28 and TRBJ1-4): DVKVTQSSRYLVKRTGEKVFLECVQDMDHENMFWYRQDPGLGLRLIYFSYDVKMKEKGDIPEGYSVSREKKERFSLILESASTNQTSMYLCASSSGGGREKLFFGSGTQLSVL.